This entry lists 3 T cell receptor beta chains sequenced from one sample in a study of cytotoxic CD8 clonotypes in ibrutinib-treated CLL. TCRdb's copy holds only in-frame clones and misses some; the assay was immunoSEQ multiplex PCR. Among approximately 48,000 clones listed, about half were seen once. The input for sequencing was PBMCs, taken after 12 months of ibrutinib treatment. Source of these receptors: a human donor with chronic lymphocytic leukemia.

This chain joins TRBV11-2 and TRBJ1-2; a weak D match, TRBD1 (5 bases). V lost 4 bases, J lost 4 bases, and 13 bases lay in between. This CDR3 is built from 14 residues. The germline CDR1 and CDR2 sequences are SGHAT and FQNNGV. The chain's CDR3 is CASSSPRVGYGYTF. CDR3 in DNA: TGTGCCAGCAGCTCACCCAGGGTGGGCTATGGCTACACCTTC.

The chain employs TRBV5-6 and TRBJ2-5; 7 nucleotides match TRBD2. With 1 base clipped from V and 5 bases from J, the junction kept 5 bases outside the gene matches. The CDR3 loop spans 14 amino acids. Germline CDR1 SGHDT, CDR2 YYEEEE. The CDR3 here is CASSLPGGGETQYF. The DNA of the CDR3 is TGTGCCAGCAGCTTGCCGGGAGGAGGGGAGACCCAGTACTTC. Full variable domain (remainder filled in from reference TRBV5-6 and TRBJ2-5): DAGVTQSPTHLIKTRGQQVTLRCSPKSGHDTVSWYQQALGQGPQFIFQYYEEEERQRGNFPDRFSGHQFPNYSSELNVNALLLGDSALYLCASSLPGGGETQYFGPGTRLLVL.

This chain links TRBV29-1 with TRBJ1-4; maybe TRBD1 (6 bases). V gave up 6 bases and J gave up 5 bases, with 13 bases separating them. The V gene's germline CDR1 is SQVTM and CDR2 ANQGSEA. The CDR3 extends over 13 amino acids. The CDR3: CSVLRQENEKLFF. The DNA for the CDR3 is TGCAGCGTCCTCAGACAGGAGAATGAAAAACTGTTTTTT.